The 7 T cell receptor beta chains presented below share a single source sample, sequenced in a study of blood T cells in healthy people across ages (dated by TCRdb to about 2015). Libraries were constructed by 5' RACE. TCRdb shows the sequencer as Illumina HiSeq 2500. A second 7 to 11 cycle PCR used a sample-barcoded 5' primer and a J-beta primer mix. The public reads were reprocessed in TCRdb via fastp at Q25 and MiXCR, keeping in-frame beta chains. CDR3 protein sequences are deduplicated, and each keeps its most common genes and DNA. In all, the sample holds about 930,000 distinct CDR3 sequences, and approximately 32% of those were seen once. The ten largest make up roughly a tenth of the sample. These data also formed part of another study, on T cells of mothers and their children.

The sequencing input was blood. These receptors were collected from a woman between 35 and 50 years old in good health.

This clonotype was counted ten times or more. The J gene is TRBJ2-2, the V gene TRBV7-3, with D unresolved. Trimming removed 5 bases from V and 4 bases from J, with 20 bases in between. This CDR3 comprises 17 residues. The germline V gene has CDR1 SGHTA and CDR2 FQGTGA. The CDR3 loop is CASSPSVDAFLTGELFF. The CDR3, as DNA: TGTGCCAGCAGCCCCTCTGTGGACGCATTCCTCACCGGGGAGCTGTTTTTT.

In this sample, this clonotype turned up a few times. The chain couples TRBV4-3 to TRBJ2-1; 7 nucleotides align to TRBD2. Germline V gene lookup returns CDR1 LGHNA and CDR2 YSLEER. V shed 0 bases, J shed 4 bases, and the junction held 9 bases outside the gene matches. This CDR3 region has 17 residues. This chain's CDR3 is CASSQDGGGVEYNEQFF. As DNA, the CDR3 is TGCGCCAGCAGCCAAGATGGGGGGGGGGTCGAATACAATGAGCAGTTCTTC.

J is TRBJ2-1 and V is TRBV7-2, with 10 bases aligning to TRBD2. Germline values: CDR1 SGHTA, CDR2 FQGNSA. The trim removed 5 bases at V and 7 bases at J, leaving 11 bases unmatched. CDR3 length equals 16 residues. The DNA for the CDR3 is TGTGCCAGCAGCCCCCGGGGAAGCGGGGGGGCAAATGAGCAGTTCTTC. Encoded protein: CASSPRGSGGANEQFF.

The gene calls are TRBV20-1 and TRBJ2-7, with TRBD2 matching 9 bases. The J call may be in error: the DNA end matches TRBJ2-5 better. The CDR3 totals 14 residues. Germline CDR1 is DFQATT and CDR2 is SNEGSKA (reference sequence). CDR3 residues: CSAHAGGGRETQYF. As DNA, the CDR3 is TGCAGTGCCCACGCGGGGGGGGGCCGGGAGACCCAGTACTTC.

The chain carries TRBV20-1 and TRBJ2-3; D remains unclear. The V end lost 0 bases, the J end lost 5 bases, and 9 bases lay between the germline ends. The CDR3 extends over 13 amino acids. Per germline, CDR1 DFQATT and CDR2 SNEGSKA (reference sequence). Here the CDR3 reads CSARDGRRDTQYF. The CDR3 coding sequence is TGCAGTGCTAGAGATGGACGACGAGATACGCAGTATTTT.

This clonotype has a count of ten or more. The chain combines TRBV11-2 with TRBJ1-2; no clear D. With 5 bases removed from V and 4 bases from J, the gap between germline ends came to 11 bases. The germline CDR1 and CDR2 sequences are SGHAT and FQNNGV. This CDR3 has 13 residues. The CDR3 coding sequence is TGTGCCAGCAGCCCAGACACCACCTATGGCTACACCTTC. Translated: CASSPDTTYGYTF.

The CDR3 DNA is TGCAGTGCCGAAGGACAGGACCTCTACAATGAGCAGTTCTTC. It encodes CSAEGQDLYNEQFF. The V gene is TRBV20-1, the J gene TRBJ2-1; 7 bases map to TRBD1. V dropped 6 bases and J dropped 3; count of bases not matched to a gene: 8. The length of the CDR3 is 14 residues. Germline loops: CDR1 DFQATT, CDR2 SNEGSKA (reference sequence).